Described below is a single T cell receptor beta chain sequence and its context. What it binds is unknown. The sample belongs to a study of early T cells in non-severe SARS-CoV-2 infection. The library protocol tagged individual cDNA molecules with unique molecular identifiers. TCRdb itself ran the 5' RACE reads through MiXCR, one entry per CDR3 protein. Altogether more than 90,000 distinct CDR3 sequences are present, roughly 9.6% being singletons, with the ten largest covering 5.1%. Study results and caveats: There was a bias toward anti-spike CD8 responses in VDJdb matching, which missed private and CD4 specificities.

Per germline, CDR1 MDHEN and CDR2 SYDVKM. The CDR3 is made up of 14 amino acids. V shed 6 bases and J 4 bases; nucleotides not matched to a gene: 2. What was sequenced was whole blood. The chain carries TRBV28 and TRBJ2-3; 12 bases agree with TRBD2. The TCR originated in an adult who was a healthcare worker with PCR-confirmed SARS-CoV-2 infection or an uninfected control (not recorded which). CDR3 coding DNA: TGTGCCAGCAGCCCTAGCGGGAGGGCAGATACGCAGTATTTT. Encoded protein: CASSPSGRADTQYF.